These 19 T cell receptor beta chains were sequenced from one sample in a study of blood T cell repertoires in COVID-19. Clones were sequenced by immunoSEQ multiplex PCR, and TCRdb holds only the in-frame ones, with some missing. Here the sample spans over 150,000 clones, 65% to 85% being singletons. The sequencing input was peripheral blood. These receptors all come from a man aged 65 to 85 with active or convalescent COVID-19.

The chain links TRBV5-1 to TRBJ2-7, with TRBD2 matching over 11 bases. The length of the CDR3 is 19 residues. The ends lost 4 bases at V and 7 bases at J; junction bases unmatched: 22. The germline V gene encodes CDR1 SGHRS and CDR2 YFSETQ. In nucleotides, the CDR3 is TGCGCCAGCAGCCCCGGGACTAGCGGCGGACCCCGGCGGAGACGTGAGCAGTACTTC. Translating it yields CASSPGTSGGPRRRREQYF.

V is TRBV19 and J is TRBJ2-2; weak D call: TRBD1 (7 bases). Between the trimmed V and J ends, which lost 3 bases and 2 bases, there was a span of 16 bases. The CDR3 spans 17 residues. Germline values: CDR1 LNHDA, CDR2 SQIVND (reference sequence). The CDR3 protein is CASSIRRDRRNTGELFF. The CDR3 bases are TGTGCCAGTAGTATCAGGCGGGACAGAAGAAACACCGGGGAGCTGTTTTTT. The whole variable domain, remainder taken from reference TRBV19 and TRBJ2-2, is DGGITQSPKYLFRKEGQNVTLSCEQNLNHDAMYWYRQDPGQGLRLIYYSQIVNDFQKGDIAEGYSVSREKKESFPLTVTSAQKNPTAFYLCASSIRRDRRNTGELFFGEGSRLTVL.

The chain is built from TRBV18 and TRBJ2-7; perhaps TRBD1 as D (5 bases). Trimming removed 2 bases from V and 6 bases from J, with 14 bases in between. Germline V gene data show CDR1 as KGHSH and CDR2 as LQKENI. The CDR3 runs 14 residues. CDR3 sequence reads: CASSPGAPEGEQYF. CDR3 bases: TGTGCCAGCTCACCAGGGGCGCCCGAAGGCGAGCAGTACTTC.

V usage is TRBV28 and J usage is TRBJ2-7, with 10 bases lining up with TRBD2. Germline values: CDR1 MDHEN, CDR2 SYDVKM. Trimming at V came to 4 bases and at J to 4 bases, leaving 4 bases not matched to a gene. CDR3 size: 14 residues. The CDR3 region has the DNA TGTGCCAGCAGTTCTAGCGGGAGCCGATACGAGCAGTACTTC. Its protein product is CASSSSGSRYEQYF.

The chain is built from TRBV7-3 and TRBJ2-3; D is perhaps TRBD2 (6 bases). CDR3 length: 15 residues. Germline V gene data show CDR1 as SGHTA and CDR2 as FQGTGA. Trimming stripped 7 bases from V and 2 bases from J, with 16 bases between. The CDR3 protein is CASTQGAGNTDTQYF. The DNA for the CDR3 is TGTGCCAGCACCCAGGGTGCGGGAAACACAGATACGCAGTATTTT.

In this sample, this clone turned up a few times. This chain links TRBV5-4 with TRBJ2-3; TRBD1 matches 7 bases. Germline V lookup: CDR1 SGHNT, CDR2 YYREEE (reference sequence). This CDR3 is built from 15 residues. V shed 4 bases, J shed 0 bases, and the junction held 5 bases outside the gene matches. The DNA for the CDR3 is TGTGCCAGCAGCGCCGGGACAGTTAGCACAGATACGCAGTATTTT. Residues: CASSAGTVSTDTQYF. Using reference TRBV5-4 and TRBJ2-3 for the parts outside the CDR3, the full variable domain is ETGVTQSPTHLIKTRGQQVTLRCSSQSGHNTVSWYQQALGQGPQFIFQYYREEENGRGNFPPRFSGLQFPNYSSELNVNALELDDSALYLCASSAGTVSTDTQYFGPGTRLTVL.

The DNA of the CDR3 is TGTGCCAGCAGCTTTGGAGCAGGAGGTTCCTATGGCTACACCTTC. Protein sequence: CASSFGAGGSYGYTF. J is TRBJ1-2 and V is TRBV7-6; no firm D call. Germline CDR1 SGHVS, CDR2 FNYEAQ. This CDR3 region has 15 residues. The ends were cut back, 3 bases at V and 4 bases at J, with 15 bases in the middle.

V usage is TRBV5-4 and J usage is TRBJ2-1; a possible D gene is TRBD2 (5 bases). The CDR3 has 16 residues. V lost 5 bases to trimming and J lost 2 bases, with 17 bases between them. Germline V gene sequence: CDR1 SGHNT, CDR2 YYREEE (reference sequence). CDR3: CASSSGGVVPYNEQFF. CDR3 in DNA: TGTGCCAGCAGTTCAGGAGGAGTGGTCCCCTACAATGAGCAGTTCTTC.

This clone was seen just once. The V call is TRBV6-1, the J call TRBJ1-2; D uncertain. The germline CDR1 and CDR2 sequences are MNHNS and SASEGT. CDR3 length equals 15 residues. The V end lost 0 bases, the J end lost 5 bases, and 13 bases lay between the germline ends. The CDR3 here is CASSEAWAGSYGYTF. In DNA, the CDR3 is TGTGCCAGCAGTGAAGCGTGGGCAGGATCTTATGGCTACACCTTC.

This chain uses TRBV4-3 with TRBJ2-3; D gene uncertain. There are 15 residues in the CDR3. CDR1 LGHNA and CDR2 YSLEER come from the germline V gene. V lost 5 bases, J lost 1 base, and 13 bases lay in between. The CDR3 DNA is TGCGCCAGCAGCAGCTCTCCGGCGGGCACAGATACGCAGTATTTT. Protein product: CASSSSPAGTDTQYF.

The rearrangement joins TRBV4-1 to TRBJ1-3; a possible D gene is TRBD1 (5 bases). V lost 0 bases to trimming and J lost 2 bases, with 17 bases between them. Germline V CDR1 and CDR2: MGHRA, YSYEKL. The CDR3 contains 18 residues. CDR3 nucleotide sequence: TGCGCCAGCAGCCAAGACTCGTGGACGGGGGGTACTGGAAACACCATATATTTT. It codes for CASSQDSWTGGTGNTIYF.

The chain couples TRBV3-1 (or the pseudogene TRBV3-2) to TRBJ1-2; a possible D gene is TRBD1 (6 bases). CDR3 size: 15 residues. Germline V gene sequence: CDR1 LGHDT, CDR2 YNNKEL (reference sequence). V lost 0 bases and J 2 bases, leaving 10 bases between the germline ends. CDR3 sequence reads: CASSQDRGPNYGYTF. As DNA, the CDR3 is TGTGCCAGCAGCCAAGACAGGGGACCCAACTATGGCTACACCTTC.

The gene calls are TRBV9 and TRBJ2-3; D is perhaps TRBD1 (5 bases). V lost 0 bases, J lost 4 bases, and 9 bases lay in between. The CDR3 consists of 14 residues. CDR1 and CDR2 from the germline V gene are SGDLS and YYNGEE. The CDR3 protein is CASSVAQGADTQYF. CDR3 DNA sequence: TGTGCCAGCAGCGTAGCCCAGGGCGCAGATACGCAGTATTTT.

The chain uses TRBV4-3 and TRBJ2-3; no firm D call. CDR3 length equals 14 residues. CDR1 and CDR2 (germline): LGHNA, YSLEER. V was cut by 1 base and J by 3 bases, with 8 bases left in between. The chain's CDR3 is CASSQGVTTDTQYF. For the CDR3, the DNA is TGCGCCAGCAGCCAAGGTGTGACTACAGATACGCAGTATTTT.

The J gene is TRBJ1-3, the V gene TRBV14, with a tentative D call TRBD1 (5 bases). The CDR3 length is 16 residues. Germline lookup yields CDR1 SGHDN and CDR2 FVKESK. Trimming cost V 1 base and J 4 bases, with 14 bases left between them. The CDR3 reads CASSQVPGRGGNTIYF. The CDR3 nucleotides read TGTGCCAGCAGCCAAGTCCCAGGGCGCGGAGGAAACACCATATATTTT.

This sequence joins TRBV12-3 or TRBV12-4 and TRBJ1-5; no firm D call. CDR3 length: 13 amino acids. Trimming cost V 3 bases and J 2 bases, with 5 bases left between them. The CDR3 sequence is CASSFSGNQPQHF. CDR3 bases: TGTGCCAGCAGTTTCAGCGGCAATCAGCCCCAGCATTTT.

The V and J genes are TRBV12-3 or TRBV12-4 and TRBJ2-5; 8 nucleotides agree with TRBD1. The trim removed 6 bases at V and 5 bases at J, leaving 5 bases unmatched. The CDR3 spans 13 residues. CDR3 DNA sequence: TGTGCCAGCAGCCCGACAGGGGAGGAGACCCAGTACTTC. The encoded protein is CASSPTGEETQYF.

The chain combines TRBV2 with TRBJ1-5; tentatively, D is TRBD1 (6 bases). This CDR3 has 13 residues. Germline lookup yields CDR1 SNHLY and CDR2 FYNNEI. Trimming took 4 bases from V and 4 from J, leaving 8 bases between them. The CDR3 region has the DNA TGTGCCAGCAGTGGGGGGCTAAATCAGCCCCAGCATTTT. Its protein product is CASSGGLNQPQHF.

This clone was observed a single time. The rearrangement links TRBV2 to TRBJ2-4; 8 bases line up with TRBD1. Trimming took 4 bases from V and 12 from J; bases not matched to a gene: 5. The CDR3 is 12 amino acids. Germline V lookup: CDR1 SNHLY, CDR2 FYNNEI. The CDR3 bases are TGTGCCAGCAGTGCTCGGACAGGGAGTCAGTACTTC. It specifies CASSARTGSQYF.